The 2 T cell receptor beta chains presented below share a single source sample, sequenced in a study of blood T cells in healthy people across ages. Using a J-beta primer mix together with a sample-barcoded 5' primer, a second PCR was run for roughly 6 to 12 cycles. TCRdb analysed the 5' RACE reads with MiXCR anew, one entry per CDR3 protein. This table has 1.5 million to 1.8 million distinct CDR3 sequences, under 55% appearing once. Sequencing was performed on blood. These receptors were obtained from a woman between 18 and 30 years old in good health.

Turning to this clonotype: Compared with germline, one end of the junction differs, possibly owing to a read error. V gene TRBV10-3 combines with J gene TRBJ2-7; D is uncertain. There are 13 residues in the CDR3. The germline CDR1 and CDR2 sequences are ENHRY and SYGVKD. The CDR3 DNA follows: TGTGCCATCAGTCGTTCCGACTCCTGCGAGCAGTACTTC. Translated: CAISRSDSCEQYF.

The rearrangement uses TRBV20-1 and TRBJ1-2; TRBD1 matches 8 bases. With 2 bases clipped from V and 2 bases from J, the junction kept 4 bases outside the gene matches. The CDR3 totals 14 residues. Germline CDR1 reads DFQATT; CDR2 reads SNEGSKA (reference sequence). CDR3: CSARIGQGNYGYTF. CDR3 nucleotide sequence: TGCAGTGCTAGAATCGGACAGGGCAACTATGGCTACACCTTC.